The rows below give T cell receptor beta chains drawn from one sample of a study of human T cells and chemical hapten exposure. TCRdb fed the RACE reads into MiXCR, producing one record per CDR3 protein. The top ten hold about 2.4% of the sample, which has tens of thousands of distinct CDR3 sequences, roughly an eighth seen once. Sequenced material: whole blood, taken in connection with sensitization to the hapten diphenylcyclopropenone (DPC). The receptor source for this set is a man aged 25-40 years with alopecia areata. Some clones in this sample may be carry-over from other donors' samples. CDR3s leave out the opening cysteine and the closing phenylalanine or tryptophan. Fields, in order: CDR3 protein, clone size, V gene. Expanded clones get a size class; other rows say once, few or many, or leave the size out.

CDR3: ASNGQGSLRETQY
size: few
V: TRBV6-5

CDR3: ASSDSDNTEAF
size: NA
V: TRBV6-4

CDR3: ASSPSENRGPNYGYT
size: NA
V: TRBV5-6

CDR3: ASSQESFITYEQY
size: NA
V: TRBV4-3

CDR3: ASRPIETSTDTQY
size: many
V: TRBV7-9

CDR3: ASSIFYSYEQY
size: NA
V: TRBV19

CDR3: SVAQGNTGELF
size: NA
V: TRBV29-1

CDR3: ASSEMGSYEQY
size: few
V: TRBV25-1

CDR3: ASSPMTGLNSPLH
size: few
V: TRBV7-6

CDR3: SGRAGSKTEAF
size: few
V: TRBV29-1

CDR3: ASSLTEDTEAF
size: NA
V: TRBV6-4

CDR3: ASSPGGGSNNEQF
size: NA
V: TRBV18

CDR3: ASSPGTFQETQY
size: few
V: TRBV18

CDR3: AWSARPGQGF
size: many
V: TRBV30

CDR3: ASSRKRGPYQETQY
size: NA
V: TRBV27

CDR3: ASSRGTGADNQPQH
size: NA
V: TRBV3-1

CDR3: ASSLRQGGREQY
size: few
V: TRBV28

CDR3: ASTPGVSSYEQY
size: many
V: TRBV6-2/TRBV6-3

CDR3: SVEGTAKDPDTQY
size: few
V: TRBV29-1

CDR3: ASNPSGPSGREQY
size: few
V: TRBV5-4

CDR3: ASSSSGTGSHEQY
size: few
V: TRBV6-5

CDR3: SVWTSGGAQDTQY
size: few
V: TRBV29-1

CDR3: ASSFDRGTEAF
size: few
V: TRBV6-5

CDR3: ASSTTAGTVNTEAF
size: NA
V: TRBV5-5

CDR3: ASSYSSTRGADQPQH
size: many
V: TRBV6-2/TRBV6-3

CDR3: ASGTGGEKLF
size: many
V: TRBV28